A single sample gave rise to the 10 T cell receptor beta chains below, sequenced in a study of blood T cells in healthy people across ages. The second PCR ran about 7 to 12 cycles with a sample-barcoded 5' primer and J-beta primers. Each CDR3 protein is one row after TCRdb ran MiXCR on the 5' RACE reads. The data hold about 1 million distinct CDR3 sequences, with 40% to 45% observed a single time. The sequenced sample consisted of blood. These TCRs come from a woman aged 55-70 years in good health.

This clonotype was seen a handful of times. This chain uses TRBV20-1 with TRBJ2-3, with 12 bases aligning to TRBD2. Trimming removed 8 bases from V and 3 bases from J; junction bases left unmatched: 6. Germline V gene sequence: CDR1 DFQATT, CDR2 SNEGSKA (reference sequence). This CDR3 has 14 amino acids. In DNA form, the CDR3 reads TGCAGTCAACTGGGACTAGCGGGTACAGATACGCAGTATTTT. Protein: CSQLGLAGTDTQYF.

The chain has TRBV12-3 or TRBV12-4 and TRBJ1-4; D gene uncertain. V was cut by 6 bases and J by 4 bases, with 9 bases left in between. The CDR3 sequence is 13 residues long. The CDR3 protein is CASSVDYNEKLFF. CDR3 in DNA: TGTGCCAGCAGCGTAGACTATAATGAAAAACTGTTTTTT.

This chain links TRBV7-6 with TRBJ2-2, with 10 bases matching TRBD1. Germline V gene data show CDR1 as SGHVS and CDR2 as FNYEAQ. This CDR3 spans 17 amino acids. V lost 1 base and J lost 2; bases outside the gene matches: 4. CDR3 in DNA: TGTGCCAGCAGCTTAGTTGGGACAGGGGCCAACACCGGGGAGCTGTTTTTT. It specifies CASSLVGTGANTGELFF.

The chain carries TRBV7-2 and TRBJ1-5; the match to TRBD1 covers 9 bases. Trimming removed 5 bases from V and 5 bases from J; junction bases left unmatched: 4. Germline V gene sequence: CDR1 SGHTA, CDR2 FQGNSA. This CDR3 has 14 residues. The CDR3 region is CASSQGQGDQPQHF. The CDR3 coding sequence is TGTGCCAGCAGCCAGGGACAGGGAGATCAGCCCCAGCATTTT. The complete variable domain, with remaining parts taken from reference TRBV7-2 and TRBJ1-5, reads GAGVSQSPSNKVTEKGKDVELRCDPISGHTALYWYRQSLGQGLEFLIYFQGNSAPDKSGLPSDRFSAERTGGSVSTLTIQRTQQEDSAVYLCASSQGQGDQPQHFGDGTRLSIL.

This clonotype appeared a few times. CDR3 sequence reads: CASSPIAGGIYEQYF. In DNA form, the CDR3 reads TGTGCCAGCAGCCCTATAGCGGGAGGGATCTACGAGCAGTACTTC. This chain links TRBV12-3 or TRBV12-4 with TRBJ2-7, with 11 bases matching TRBD2. With 6 bases clipped from V and 3 bases from J, the junction kept 7 bases outside the gene matches. CDR3 length: 15 amino acids.

The sample holds many counts of this clonotype. This rearrangement joins TRBV11-2 to TRBJ2-1; the D gene could be TRBD1 or TRBD2 (6 bases each). V was shortened by 3 bases and J by 8 bases, with 17 bases between the two germline ends. Germline loops: CDR1 SGHAT, CDR2 FQNNGV. The CDR3 length is 15 residues. CDR3: CASSLRGDHWDEQFF. The CDR3 nucleotides read TGTGCCAGCAGCTTGAGGGGGGACCACTGGGATGAGCAGTTCTTC.

The chain links TRBV28 to TRBJ2-3, with 10 bases aligning to TRBD2. The trim removed 0 bases at V and 5 bases at J, leaving 5 bases unmatched. The CDR3 is 16 amino acids. Germline values: CDR1 MDHEN, CDR2 SYDVKM. CDR3 sequence: CASSLWASGSGDTQYF. CDR3 nucleotide sequence: TGTGCCAGCAGTTTATGGGCTAGCGGGAGCGGAGATACGCAGTATTTT. Full variable domain (outside the CDR3, taken from reference TRBV28 and TRBJ2-3): DVKVTQSSRYLVKRTGEKVFLECVQDMDHENMFWYRQDPGLGLRLIYFSYDVKMKEKGDIPEGYSVSREKKERFSLILESASTNQTSMYLCASSLWASGSGDTQYFGPGTRLTVL.

The chain joins TRBV6-6 to TRBJ2-1; 7 nucleotides match TRBD2. Germline lookup yields CDR1 MNHNY and CDR2 SVGAGI (reference sequence). J gave up 2 bases and V 4 bases, and 5 bases lay outside the gene matches. This CDR3 contains 15 residues. This CDR3 is CASSSRTRTYNEQFF. The CDR3, as DNA: TGTGCCAGCAGTTCTAGGACTAGAACCTACAATGAGCAGTTCTTC.

This chain connects TRBV20-1 to TRBJ2-3; possibly TRBD2 for D (6 bases). The CDR3 runs 14 residues. Germline CDR1 and CDR2: DFQATT and SNEGSKA (reference sequence). Trimming removed 6 bases at V and 0 bases at J, with 13 bases between. The CDR3 coding sequence is TGCAGTGCCTTCCTAGCGCTCAGCACAGATACGCAGTATTTT. Protein product: CSAFLALSTDTQYF.

This clonotype was recorded many times. The chain links TRBV29-1 to TRBJ1-2; the match to TRBD1 covers 7 bases. The CDR3 extends over 13 amino acids. CDR1 and CDR2 (germline): SQVTM, ANQGSEA. V gave up 7 bases and J gave up 3 bases; unmatched junction bases: 8. The CDR3 coding sequence is TGCAGCGCACTGCCCGGGACAGACTATGGCTACACCTTC. It encodes CSALPGTDYGYTF.